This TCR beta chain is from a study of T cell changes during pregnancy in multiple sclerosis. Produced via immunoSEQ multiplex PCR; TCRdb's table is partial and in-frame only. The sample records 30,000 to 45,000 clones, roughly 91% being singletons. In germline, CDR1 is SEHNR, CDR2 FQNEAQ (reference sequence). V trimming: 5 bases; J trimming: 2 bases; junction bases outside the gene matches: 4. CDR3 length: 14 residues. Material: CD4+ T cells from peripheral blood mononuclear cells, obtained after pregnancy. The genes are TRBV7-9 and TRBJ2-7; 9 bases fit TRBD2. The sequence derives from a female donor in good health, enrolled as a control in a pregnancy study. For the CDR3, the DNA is TGTGCCAGCAGCGAAGCGGGAGGCACCTACGAGCAGTACTTC. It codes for CASSEAGGTYEQYF.